This T cell receptor (beta chain) was sequenced for a study of CD8+CD57+ T cells in acquired aplastic anemia. Study summary: CD4+ cells from healthy donors averaged roughly 11 million reads. Regarding the study as a whole: The number of CD8+ CDR3 sequences shared by patients and controls was twenty-nine. CD8+ Simpson's diversity did not differ significantly between patients and controls.

CDR3 and TCR beta VDJ profiling relied on genomic DNA as the template. TCRdb processed the reads anew with MiXCR; each CDR3 protein has one entry. This sample carries roughly 86,000 distinct CDR3 sequences, approximately 45% of them seen once, and the ten largest clones take approximately 70%. This CDR3 comprises 15 residues. V was pared by 10 bases and J by 3 bases, with 19 bases between. The germline gives CDR1 ENHRY, CDR2 SYGVKD. On this clonotype itself: What it binds is not known.

The TCR comes from a human donor in good health, serving as a control. The specimen was sorted CD4+, CD8+, or CD8+CD57+ T cells (not recorded which) from PBMCs. The chain combines TRBV10-3 with TRBJ1-5, with a tentative D call TRBD1 (6 bases). CDR3 sequence reads: CASSLSRTVNQPQHF. Written as DNA, the CDR3 is TGTGCCAGCAGCCTCTCCCGGACAGTCAATCAGCCCCAGCATTTT.